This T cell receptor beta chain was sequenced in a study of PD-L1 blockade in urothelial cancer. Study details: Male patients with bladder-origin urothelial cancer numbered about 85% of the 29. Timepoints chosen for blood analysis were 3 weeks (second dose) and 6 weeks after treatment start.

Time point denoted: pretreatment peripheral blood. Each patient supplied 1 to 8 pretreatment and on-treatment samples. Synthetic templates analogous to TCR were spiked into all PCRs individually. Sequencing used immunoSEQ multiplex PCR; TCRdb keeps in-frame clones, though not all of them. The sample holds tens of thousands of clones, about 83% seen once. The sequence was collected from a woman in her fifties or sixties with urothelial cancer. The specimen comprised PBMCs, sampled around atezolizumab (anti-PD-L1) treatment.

CDR3: CSARGGEPQHF. The CDR3 nucleotides are TGCAGTGCCCGGGGGGGAGAGCCCCAGCATTTT. The chain recombines TRBV20-1 with TRBJ1-5; D might be TRBD1 (5 bases). There are 11 residues in the CDR3. Trimming removed 6 bases from V and 8 bases from J, with 11 bases in between. Per germline, CDR1 DFQATT and CDR2 SNEGSKA (reference sequence).